This passage covers 29 T cell receptor beta chains from one sample sequenced in a study of chemoradiotherapy in HPV16-positive cancers. Sequencing was performed with immunoSEQ multiplex PCR; in TCRdb, only in-frame clones are kept and a portion is missing. The sample carries just over 25,000 clones, more than 80% recorded once. The material sequenced was blood, taken from a patient who underwent chemoradiotherapy. The source is a human donor with HPV-associated anogenital cancer.

The chain links TRBV7-9 to TRBJ2-2, with 8 positions matching TRBD2. The CDR3 covers 16 residues. Germline CDR1 SEHNR, CDR2 FQNEAQ (reference sequence). The junction had 6 bases not matched to a gene; V was cut back by 5 bases and J by 1 base. Here the CDR3 DNA reads TGTGCCAGCAGCCGCCTAGCGGGCGGGAACACCGGGGAGCTGTTTTTT. It translates to CASSRLAGGNTGELFF.

The chain recombines TRBV6-5 with TRBJ2-7, with D tentatively TRBD1 or TRBD2 (5 bases each). Trimming took 5 bases from V and 6 from J, leaving 11 bases between them. Per the germline V gene, CDR1 is MNHEY and CDR2 is SVGAGI. The CDR3 consists of 12 residues. CDR3 coding DNA: TGTGCCAGCAGTACTGGGGGAAGCGAGCAGTACTTC. Protein product: CASSTGGSEQYF.

The CDR3 bases are TGTGCCAGCAGCTTGGGTCTTCCCTACGAGCAGTACTTC. Translated, it gives CASSLGLPYEQYF. This chain uses TRBV5-4 with TRBJ2-7; unclear D gene. This CDR3 has 13 residues. Trimming cost V 0 bases and J 2 bases, with 6 bases left between them. Germline V gives CDR1 SGHNT, CDR2 YYREEE (reference sequence).

The V and J genes are TRBV10-2 and TRBJ2-7; unclear D gene. V was cut by 3 bases and J by 1 base, with 10 bases left in between. There are 14 residues in the CDR3. The germline V gene has CDR1 WSHSY and CDR2 SAAADI. In nucleotides, the CDR3 is TGCGCCAGCAGTGACCCCGGCCATTCCTACGAGCAGTACTTC. This translates into CASSDPGHSYEQYF.

The V and J genes are TRBV7-9 and TRBJ2-5, with a tentative D call TRBD2 (5 bases). Germline loops: CDR1 SEHNR, CDR2 FQNEAQ (reference sequence). V gave up 3 bases and J gave up 0 bases, with 5 bases separating them. This CDR3 has 13 residues. CDR3 nucleotide sequence: TGTGCCAGCAGCTTGGACTACCAAGAGACCCAGTACTTC. Encoded protein: CASSLDYQETQYF.

The chain has TRBV11-2 and TRBJ2-4; 7 bases align to TRBD1. Germline values: CDR1 SGHAT, CDR2 FQNNGV. V was clipped by 5 bases and J by 7 bases; unmatched bases: 2. The length of the CDR3 is 12 residues. The CDR3 loop is CASSRDSNIQYF. The DNA of the CDR3 is TGTGCCAGCAGCCGGGACAGCAACATTCAGTACTTC.

The rearrangement joins TRBV18 to TRBJ2-1, with D perhaps TRBD1 or TRBD2 (7 bases each). The CDR3 totals 15 residues. Germline V gene sequence: CDR1 KGHSH, CDR2 LQKENI. The ends were cut back, 5 bases at V and 4 bases at J, with 15 bases in the middle. The CDR3 region has the DNA TGTGCCAGCTCATCCTCAGGGGGGGATTACAATGAGCAGTTCTTC. This gives the protein CASSSSGGDYNEQFF.

This chain connects TRBV6-6 to TRBJ1-2; TRBD1 might be the D (6 bases). This CDR3 has 14 amino acids. Per germline, CDR1 MNHNY and CDR2 SVGAGI (reference sequence). V shed 6 bases and J shed 8 bases, with 19 bases lying between them. The CDR3 nucleotides read TGTGCCAGCAGGCTCTCGACAGGATTATGGGGCTACACCTTC. It translates to CASRLSTGLWGYTF.

CDR3 in amino acids: CASSLEARYGYTF. CDR3 nucleotide sequence: TGCGCCAGCAGCTTGGAGGCCCGCTATGGCTACACCTTC. The genes are TRBV5-1 and TRBJ1-2; D gene unclear. With 0 bases removed from V and 4 bases from J, the gap between germline ends came to 7 bases. This CDR3 is 13 amino acids long. Germline CDR1 SGHRS, CDR2 YFSETQ.

The chain employs TRBV4-1 and TRBJ1-2, with unresolved D. This CDR3 has 17 residues. Germline V gene data show CDR1 as MGHRA and CDR2 as YSYEKL. V was clipped by 0 bases and J by 8 bases, with 22 bases between them. CDR3 in amino acids: CASSQDYRASPAGGYTF. In DNA form, the CDR3 reads TGCGCCAGCAGCCAAGATTATAGGGCCAGCCCCGCGGGAGGCTACACCTTC.

The chain has TRBV25-1 and TRBJ2-7; the D is unclear. Trimming took 0 bases from V and 2 from J, leaving 2 bases between them. Germline values: CDR1 MGHDK, CDR2 SYGVNS. CDR3 size: 12 residues. The CDR3 sequence: CASSEYPYEQYF. CDR3 DNA sequence: TGTGCCAGCAGTGAATATCCCTACGAGCAGTACTTC.

This chain links TRBV7-8 with TRBJ1-5; D is perhaps TRBD1 (5 bases). CDR1 and CDR2 (germline): SGHVS, FQNEAQ. This CDR3 contains 12 residues. The DNA of the CDR3 is TGTGGCTCCGGGGCCACCAATCAGCCCCAGCATTTT. Translated, it gives CGSGATNQPQHF.

J is TRBJ2-7 and V is TRBV27, with D perhaps matching TRBD2 (5 bases). V shed 5 bases and J shed 6 bases, with 17 bases lying between them. Germline V lookup: CDR1 MNHEY, CDR2 SMNVEV (reference sequence). The CDR3 spans 14 residues. The CDR3 protein is CASSSWTPPGEQYF. CDR3 nucleotides: TGTGCCAGCAGTAGTTGGACTCCTCCCGGCGAGCAGTACTTC.

The chain links TRBV30 to TRBJ2-7, with D tentatively TRBD2 (5 bases). Germline values: CDR1 GTSNPN, CDR2 SVGIG (reference sequence). This CDR3 is 14 amino acids long. Between the trimmed V and J ends, which lost 2 bases and 3 bases, there was a span of 14 bases. This CDR3 is CAWSPGSGVYEQYF. CDR3 nucleotide sequence: TGTGCCTGGAGTCCGGGGAGCGGAGTCTACGAGCAGTACTTC.

The rearrangement uses TRBV5-1 and TRBJ2-2, with TRBD1 matching 10 bases. CDR3 length: 14 residues. Germline assignment: CDR1 SGHRS and CDR2 YFSETQ. V shed 7 bases, J shed 5 bases, and the junction held 5 bases outside the gene matches. The CDR3 loop is CASGPGQGTGELFF. The CDR3, as DNA: TGCGCCAGCGGGCCGGGACAGGGGACCGGGGAGCTGTTTTTT.

The chain has TRBV28 and TRBJ2-7; D is undetermined. Germline CDR1 reads MDHEN; CDR2 reads SYDVKM. Between the trimmed V and J ends, which lost 3 bases and 6 bases, there was a span of 12 bases. CDR3 size: 13 residues. The DNA for the CDR3 is TGTGCCAGCAGTTTGCCGGAGACCATCGAGCAGTACTTC. The encoded protein is CASSLPETIEQYF. Full variable domain (rest looked up from reference TRBV28 and TRBJ2-7): DVKVTQSSRYLVKRTGEKVFLECVQDMDHENMFWYRQDPGLGLRLIYFSYDVKMKEKGDIPEGYSVSREKKERFSLILESASTNQTSMYLCASSLPETIEQYFGPGTRLTVT.

V is TRBV25-1 and J is TRBJ2-7; tentative D call: TRBD1 (5 bases). V was clipped by 0 bases and J by 3 bases, with 12 bases between them. Per the germline V gene, CDR1 is MGHDK and CDR2 is SYGVNS. This CDR3 has 15 residues. DNA of the CDR3: TGTGCCAGCAGTGAATATATTCAGGGTCTCTACGAGCAGTACTTC. Translated: CASSEYIQGLYEQYF.

This rearrangement joins TRBV5-1 to TRBJ2-5, with 11 bases lining up with TRBD1. The CDR3 extends over 15 amino acids. J lost 5 bases, V lost 4 bases, and 7 bases had no gene match. The germline CDR1 and CDR2 sequences are SGHRS and YFSETQ. The DNA for the CDR3 is TGCGCCAGCAGCGGGACAGGGGGGGGATACGAGACCCAGTACTTC. It yields the protein CASSGTGGGYETQYF.

This rearrangement joins TRBV5-1 to TRBJ1-1; a possible D gene is TRBD1 (5 bases). The CDR3 spans 16 residues. V lost 0 bases and J 0 bases, leaving 12 bases between the germline ends. Germline V CDR1 and CDR2: SGHRS, YFSETQ. The CDR3 loop is CASSLAPGRLNTEAFF. In DNA form, the CDR3 reads TGCGCCAGCAGCTTGGCTCCGGGACGGTTGAACACTGAAGCTTTCTTT.

The chain is built from TRBV5-6 and TRBJ1-2; tentatively, D is TRBD1 (5 bases). Germline-derived CDR1 and CDR2 are SGHDT and YYEEEE. The CDR3 has 14 amino acids. V lost 0 bases and J lost 8, with 14 bases in between. CDR3 bases: TGTGCCAGCAGCTTGGGGGCAGGGTCGGAGGGCTACACCTTC. As protein: CASSLGAGSEGYTF.

The chain employs TRBV6-5 and TRBJ2-7; D might be TRBD2 (6 bases). This CDR3 has 15 residues. Trimming cost V 0 bases and J 5 bases, with 14 bases left between them. Germline V lookup: CDR1 MNHEY, CDR2 SVGAGI. The CDR3 coding sequence is TGTGCCAGCAGTTACTCGGGGGTGGGAGGCCACGAGCAGTACTTC. This translates into CASSYSGVGGHEQYF.

This chain joins TRBV27 and TRBJ2-5; 8 nucleotides agree with TRBD2. The CDR3 contains 14 residues. From germline, CDR1 is MNHEY and CDR2 SMNVEV (reference sequence). Losses at the gene ends were 9 bases for V and 5 bases for J; bases not matched to a gene: 11. The CDR3 spells CASRRLARGETQYF. The CDR3 DNA is TGTGCCAGTCGACGACTAGCGAGAGGGGAGACCCAGTACTTC.

This clone showed up just once. The chain employs TRBV25-1 and TRBJ2-2; 8 bases match TRBD2. Trimming at V came to 7 bases and at J to 3 bases, leaving 4 bases not matched to a gene. The CDR3 extends over 14 amino acids. Germline CDR1 is MGHDK and CDR2 is SYGVNS. The CDR3 protein is CASNTAGDTGELFF. The CDR3 DNA follows: TGTGCCAGCAACACAGCGGGAGACACCGGGGAGCTGTTTTTT.

The chain employs TRBV4-1 and TRBJ2-6; 9 positions agree with TRBD1. From germline, CDR1 is MGHRA and CDR2 YSYEKL. CDR3 length: 21 amino acids. V lost 2 bases to trimming and J lost 4 bases; unmatched junction nucleotides: 18. CDR3 protein: CASSQLQGGQGRPGGANVLTF. The CDR3 DNA is TGCGCCAGCAGCCAATTGCAAGGCGGACAGGGGAGGCCGGGGGGGGCCAACGTCCTGACTTTC.

This chain links TRBV5-1 with TRBJ2-2; 7 nucleotides agree with TRBD1. Losses at the gene ends were 4 bases for V and 1 base for J; bases not matched to a gene: 7. CDR1 and CDR2 (germline): SGHRS, YFSETQ. This CDR3 is built from 16 residues. The CDR3 DNA reads as TGCGCCAGCAGCGGCCGACAGGGCCTGAACACCGGGGAGCTGTTTTTT. As protein: CASSGRQGLNTGELFF. Complete variable domain (other parts from reference TRBV5-1 and TRBJ2-2): KAGVTQTPRYLIKTRGQQVTLSCSPISGHRSVSWYQQTPGQGLQFLFEYFSETQRNKGNFPGRFSGRQFSNSRSEMNVSTLELGDSALYLCASSGRQGLNTGELFFGEGSRLTVL.

The CDR3 reads CSARKRGGADTQYF. CDR3 nucleotide sequence: TGCAGCGCCCGTAAGCGGGGGGGGGCGGATACGCAGTATTTT. The chain recombines TRBV29-1 with TRBJ2-3; 10 nucleotides line up with TRBD2. V was clipped by 7 bases and J by 6 bases; unmatched bases: 10. This CDR3 has 14 amino acids. CDR1 and CDR2 from the germline V gene are SQVTM and ANQGSEA.

The gene calls are TRBV5-1 and TRBJ2-5; 11 bases match TRBD1. The CDR3 runs 14 residues. V lost 7 bases, J lost 4 bases, and 6 bases stayed unmatched. The germline CDR1 and CDR2 sequences are SGHRS and YFSETQ. The DNA of the CDR3 is TGCGCCAGCTTGCGGGACAGGGGGGGAGAGACCCAGTACTTC. Amino acids: CASLRDRGGETQYF.

In its sample, this clone was seen a few times. The genes are TRBV5-4 and TRBJ1-2, with 7 positions matching TRBD1. Germline CDR1 reads SGHNT; CDR2 reads YYREEE (reference sequence). The CDR3 extends over 15 amino acids. With V trimmed by 6 bases and J by 5 bases, 13 bases remained unmatched. The CDR3 spells CASTMTNRGTYGYTF. CDR3 bases: TGTGCCAGCACCATGACGAACAGGGGCACGTATGGCTACACCTTC.

The J gene is TRBJ1-1, the V gene TRBV28, with D maybe TRBD1 (5 bases). Trimming removed 5 bases at V and 4 bases at J, with 14 bases between. Germline V gene lookup returns CDR1 MDHEN and CDR2 SYDVKM. There are 14 residues in the CDR3. The CDR3 spells CASSGYRGSTEAFF. The CDR3 DNA is TGTGCCAGCAGTGGTTATAGGGGTTCCACTGAAGCTTTCTTT.